A single sample gave rise to the 15 T cell receptor beta chains below, sequenced in a study of cytomegalovirus exposure and HLA in healthy donors. In the PCR, 60 Vbeta and 13 Jbeta primers were used. The repertoire was sequenced with immunoSEQ multiplex PCR; TCRdb's copy has only in-frame clones and lacks some. The sample holds 150,000 or so clones; roughly 70% are singletons and the top ten take about 10%. The sequenced material came from PBMCs. All receptors come from a young man in good health and CMV-seropositive.

The chain combines TRBV4-1 with TRBJ2-1; 7 bases align to TRBD2. CDR3 length equals 20 residues. The V and J ends lost 2 bases and 1 base, in that order; junction bases with no gene match: 17. In germline, CDR1 is MGHRA, CDR2 YSYEKL. The CDR3, as DNA: TGCGCCAGCAGCCAACCTATCCAGCGTCCCCGGGGAGGGTCCTACAATGAGCAGTTCTTC. It specifies CASSQPIQRPRGGSYNEQFF.

V usage is TRBV5-4 and J usage is TRBJ1-2; 10 bases match TRBD1. Trimming cost V 2 bases and J 8 bases; bases outside gene matches: 6. This CDR3 comprises 14 residues. Germline-derived CDR1 and CDR2 are SGHNT and YYREEE (reference sequence). CDR3 sequence: CASSFRDRGLGYTF. Written as DNA, the CDR3 is TGTGCCAGCAGCTTTCGGGACAGGGGTTTGGGCTACACCTTC.

The chain has TRBV7-2 and TRBJ1-1; 8 positions match TRBD1. The V and J ends lost 5 bases and 0 bases, in that order; junction bases with no gene match: 5. Germline V gene data show CDR1 as SGHTA and CDR2 as FQGNSA. The CDR3 has 15 amino acids. CDR3 region: CASSPWTGMNTEAFF. The DNA of the CDR3 is TGTGCCAGCAGCCCATGGACAGGGATGAACACTGAAGCTTTCTTT.

As to this clone: One junction end does not reproduce the germline sequence, and a read error may be involved. The V call is TRBV25-1, the J call TRBJ2-1, with a tentative D call TRBD2 (6 bases). The germline V gene has CDR1 MGHDK and CDR2 SYGVNS. The CDR3 covers 16 residues. The CDR3 DNA sequence: TGTGCCAGCAGTTACGACGGGAGACCCATATACAATGAGCGGTTCTTC. Translated: CASSYDGRPIYNERFF.

J is TRBJ2-7 and V is TRBV6-5; maybe TRBD1 (7 bases). Trimming pared 6 bases from V and 3 bases from J, leaving 18 bases between. CDR1 is MNHEY, CDR2 SVGAGI, per germline. The CDR3 is 15 amino acids. CDR3: CASSGRTGVDYEQYF. As DNA, the CDR3 is TGTGCCAGCAGCGGGAGAACAGGGGTCGACTACGAGCAGTACTTC.

About this clone: One end of the junction does not line up with germline, which may come from a read error. This chain uses TRBV6-6 with TRBJ1-2, with TRBD1 as a possible D gene (5 bases). The CDR3 sequence is 14 residues long. Germline V gives CDR1 MNHNY, CDR2 SVGAGI (reference sequence). DNA for the CDR3: TGTGCCAGCAATTACCGACAGATCAGGAACGGCTACACCTTC. Protein product: CASNYRQIRNGYTF.

The rearrangement links TRBV5-1 to TRBJ2-7; no reliable D call. Trimming removed 0 bases at V and 4 bases at J, with 11 bases between. Germline CDR1 and CDR2: SGHRS and YFSETQ. This CDR3 has 14 amino acids. CDR3 residues: CASSLGPARYEQYF. The CDR3 nucleotides are TGCGCCAGCAGCTTGGGCCCAGCGCGGTACGAGCAGTACTTC.

The rearrangement uses TRBV5-1 and TRBJ1-2; perhaps TRBD1 as D (5 bases). CDR1 and CDR2 (germline): SGHRS, YFSETQ. Trimming removed 4 bases at V and 3 bases at J, with 10 bases between. The CDR3 runs to 13 residues. The CDR3 nucleotides are TGCGCCAGCAGCCCCGACAGACACTATGGCTACACCTTC. Amino acid sequence: CASSPDRHYGYTF.

This clone has only a few counts. This sequence joins TRBV10-3 and TRBJ2-5; TRBD2 aligns across 9 bases. The CDR3 is 15 residues long. Germline trimming cut 4 bases from V and 5 bases from J; bases unmatched to any gene: 8. The V gene's germline CDR1 is ENHRY and CDR2 SYGVKD. CDR3 loop: CAISAVSGSSETQYF. CDR3 nucleotides: TGTGCCATCAGTGCGGTTAGCGGGAGCAGCGAGACCCAGTACTTC.

This clone was observed once. This chain links TRBV19 with TRBJ2-5, with TRBD2 matching over 10 bases. Germline lookup yields CDR1 LNHDA and CDR2 SQIVND (reference sequence). CDR3 length: 18 amino acids. The V gene end was trimmed by 1 base and the J gene end by 5 bases; junction bases not matched to a gene: 13. Here the CDR3 reads CASSIGRTSGDVRETQYF. CDR3 nucleotide sequence: TGTGCCAGTAGTATAGGACGCACTAGCGGGGATGTACGGGAGACCCAGTACTTC.

The rearrangement links TRBV19 to TRBJ1-5; 9 bases are shared with TRBD1. Trimming took 8 bases from V and 0 from J; bases not matched to a gene: 8. The CDR3 consists of 16 residues. Per germline, CDR1 LNHDA and CDR2 SQIVND (reference sequence). The CDR3 DNA follows: TGTGCCAGTGTTGACAGGGGGGATTCTAGCAATCAGCCCCAGCATTTT. Translated, it gives CASVDRGDSSNQPQHF.

The rearrangement uses TRBV5-1 and TRBJ2-1, with TRBD2 matching over 7 bases. The junction had 14 bases not matched to a gene; V was cut back by 6 bases and J by 8 bases. In germline, CDR1 is SGHRS, CDR2 YFSETQ. This CDR3 contains 15 residues. The CDR3 DNA sequence: TGCGCCAGCACCGCTTGGTTCGGGAGGATCGATGAGCAGTTCTTC. As protein: CASTAWFGRIDEQFF.

The chain has TRBV18 and TRBJ2-7; no clear D. The germline gives CDR1 KGHSH, CDR2 LQKENI. The V end lost 4 bases, the J end lost 2 bases, and 9 bases lay between the germline ends. The CDR3 length is 13 residues. CDR3 protein: CASSRATTYEQYF. The CDR3 nucleotides are TGTGCCAGCTCACGGGCGACAACCTACGAGCAGTACTTC.

The chain carries TRBV6-5 and TRBJ2-7, with a weak D call TRBD1 (7 bases). Germline V gives CDR1 MNHEY, CDR2 SVGAGI. The CDR3 consists of 16 residues. V lost 0 bases, J lost 6 bases, and 18 bases lay in between. The CDR3 region is CASSYSPPTRQGEQYF. The CDR3 coding sequence is TGTGCCAGCAGTTACTCCCCCCCGACTAGACAGGGCGAGCAGTACTTC.

The chain is built from TRBV7-2 and TRBJ2-5; TRBD1 might be the D (5 bases). The V and J ends lost 1 base and 4 bases respectively, with 10 bases between them. The germline V gene has CDR1 SGHTA and CDR2 FQGNSA. This CDR3 has 14 residues. The CDR3 loop reads CASSLEGRGETQYF. The DNA of the CDR3 is TGTGCCAGCAGCTTAGAGGGGCGAGGAGAGACCCAGTACTTC.